These T cell receptor beta chains were read from a single sample in a study of blood T cell repertoires in COVID-19. Only in-frame clones appear in the TCRdb table, and some are missing; sequencing was by immunoSEQ multiplex PCR. Among around 190,000 clones, roughly 80% were seen once, and the ten largest hold 2.5% to 3.5%. Sequences were obtained from PBMCs or T cells enriched from blood (not recorded which). These TCRs come from a woman in her 30s who had recovered from COVID-19. Both conserved end residues are part of each CDR3. D genes are given only for firm matches. The size of a clone is reported for some rows only, either as once, few or many, or as a class for expanded clones.

>TRBJ1-6|NA|NA|TRBV7-9
CASSLGPYRENSPLHF
TGTGCCAGCAGCTTAGGTCCGTACAGGGAAAATTCACCCCTCCACTTT
>TRBJ2-2|NA|TRBD1|TRBV7-6
CASSQPGDRGIWELFF
TGTGCCAGCAGTCAACCAGGGGACAGGGGTATCTGGGAGCTGTTTTTT
>TRBJ1-2|NA|TRBD1|TRBV19
CASLDPGGPFYGYTF
TGTGCCAGCCTCGATCCAGGGGGCCCTTTCTATGGCTACACCTTC
>TRBJ2-5|NA|NA|TRBV2
CASSLTTSIVETQYF
TGTGCCAGCAGTCTTACTACTAGTATTGTAGAGACCCAGTACTTC
>TRBJ2-3|NA|NA|TRBV10-3
CAITADRSAADTQYF
TGTGCCATCACTGCTGACAGATCCGCCGCAGATACGCAGTATTTT
>TRBJ2-1|NA|NA|TRBV27
CASTIVGYNEQFF
TGTGCCAGCACGATCGTCGGGTACAATGAGCAGTTCTTC
>TRBJ2-1|NA|NA|TRBV28
CASGTRRQEQFF
TGTGCCAGCGGAACCAGGAGGCAGGAGCAGTTCTTC
>TRBJ1-6|NA|TRBD1|TRBV11-2
CASSFTGVRNSPLHF
TGTGCCAGCAGCTTCACAGGGGTGAGGAATTCACCCCTCCACTTT
>TRBJ2-5|once|TRBD1|TRBV12-3/TRBV12-4
CASSLVRGETQYF
TGTGCCAGCAGTTTAGTCAGGGGGGAGACCCAGTACTTC
>TRBJ1-1|NA|TRBD1|TRBV2
CASIGTGNTEAFF
TGTGCCAGCATTGGGACAGGGAACACTGAAGCTTTCTTT